This T cell receptor beta chain emerged from a study of CD4 T cells in relation to SARS-CoV-2 and coronaviruses. General study points: Around 62% of donors had memory CD4+ clonotypes crossrecognizing SARS-CoV-2 and common cold coronavirus spike. This crossreactivity analysis covered spike protein alone, no other viral proteins.

Points on this clone: Its antigen is unknown.

Germline CDR1 reads SGHRS; CDR2 reads YFSETQ. J lost 7 bases, V lost 0 bases, and 10 bases had no gene match. CDR3 size: 15 residues. Naive and memory CD4+ T cell DNA was deep-sequenced without culture. Using immunoSEQ multiplex PCR, the repertoire was profiled, and TCRdb retains in-frame clones only, with some absent. The data show approximately 64,000 clones, about 95% seen once. Before the COVID-19 pandemic, during about 2010-2018, CD4+ T cells were taken from unexposed donors. Naive and memory CD4+ T cells were separated from cryopreserved PBMCs. This TCR was recovered from a human donor in good health. The chain is built from TRBV5-1 and TRBJ2-7, with TRBD2 matching over 7 bases. The sequenced material came from naive CD4+ T cells from PBMCs. Documented subset: naive CD4+ T cells isolated by negative enrichment. The CDR3 DNA reads as TGCGCCAGCAGCTTGGCCGGGACTAAGAGCGAGGAGCAGTACTTC. Amino acid sequence: CASSLAGTKSEEQYF.